The 25 T cell receptor beta chains reported below all come from one sample, sequenced in a study of cytomegalovirus exposure and HLA in healthy donors. The assay was immunoSEQ multiplex PCR, and TCRdb's table has in-frame clones only and misses some. The profile shows 150,000 or so clones, 86% of them singletons. The sequenced sample was PBMCs. These receptors were collected from a human donor in good health.

This clone was seen just once. V is TRBV19 and J is TRBJ1-6; D remains unclear. V was clipped by 5 bases and J by 14 bases, with 16 bases between them. Germline assignment: CDR1 LNHDA and CDR2 SQIVND (reference sequence). The CDR3 contains 13 residues. The CDR3 sequence is CASSGSWTDSLHF. The CDR3 coding sequence is TGTGCCAGTAGTGGATCTTGGACGGACTCCCTCCACTTT.

V is TRBV9 and J is TRBJ1-1, with D possibly being TRBD1 (6 bases). The V end lost 7 bases, the J end lost 0 bases, and 13 bases lay between the germline ends. The CDR3 totals 14 residues. The germline V gene has CDR1 SGDLS and CDR2 YYNGEE. CDR3 DNA: TGTGCCAGCGGACAGTACAGGGTGAACACTGAAGCTTTCTTT. This encodes CASGQYRVNTEAFF.

Concerning this clone itself: Other DNA sequences in the same sample also yield this CDR3. The chain joins TRBV9 to TRBJ2-5; maybe TRBD2 (6 bases). Germline V gene data show CDR1 as SGDLS and CDR2 as YYNGEE. The CDR3 runs 13 residues. The V gene lost 2 bases and the J gene lost 2 bases, with 7 bases spanning the gap. The chain's CDR3 is CASSVAGQETQYF. The CDR3 nucleotides are TGTGCCAGCAGCGTCGCGGGGCAAGAGACCCAGTACTTC.

The chain employs TRBV5-1 and TRBJ2-3, with D possibly TRBD2 on 5 matching bases. This CDR3 is 14 amino acids long. Germline CDR1 SGHRS, CDR2 YFSETQ. V gave up 0 bases and J gave up 2 bases, with 7 bases separating them. CDR3 protein: CASSLGGYTDTQYF. The CDR3 DNA follows: TGCGCCAGCAGCTTGGGAGGGTACACAGATACGCAGTATTTT.

V usage is TRBV5-1 and J usage is TRBJ1-1, with TRBD1 matching 11 bases. The CDR3 loop spans 16 amino acids. Germline CDR1 reads SGHRS; CDR2 reads YFSETQ. Trimming cost V 1 base and J 1 base; bases outside gene matches: 3. CDR3 region: CASSLRTGGTNTEAFF. The DNA for the CDR3 is TGCGCCAGCAGCTTGAGGACAGGGGGCACGAACACTGAAGCTTTCTTT.

Turning to this clone: An end of the junction does not agree with germline; a read error may underlie this. The chain couples TRBV5-1 to TRBJ1-1, with D uncertain. Germline assignment: CDR1 SGHRS and CDR2 YFSETQ. The CDR3 extends over 13 amino acids. Here the CDR3 reads CASSLLRESDAFF. The DNA for the CDR3 is TGCGCCAGCAGCTTATTGCGGGAGTCTGATGCTTTCTTT.

This chain uses TRBV27 with TRBJ1-1; D is uncertain. Germline V gene sequence: CDR1 MNHEY, CDR2 SMNVEV (reference sequence). This CDR3 is built from 13 residues. V was shortened by 7 bases and J by 1 base, with 10 bases between the two germline ends. CDR3 sequence: CASKIRGNTEAFF. The DNA for the CDR3 is TGTGCCAGCAAAATTCGGGGGAACACTGAAGCTTTCTTT.

This clone was seen a few times. The chain uses TRBV6-5 and TRBJ1-5; 7 bases are a match to TRBD1. Trimming removed 6 bases from V and 5 bases from J; junction bases left unmatched: 1. Per germline, CDR1 MNHEY and CDR2 SVGAGI. The CDR3 length is 12 residues. CDR3 nucleotide sequence: TGTGCCAGCAGACAGGGGCATCAGCCCCAGCATTTT. Translation gives CASRQGHQPQHF.

This chain joins TRBV2 and TRBJ2-1; 9 positions match TRBD2. Germline lookup yields CDR1 SNHLY and CDR2 FYNNEI. The CDR3 is 15 residues long. V lost 5 bases, J lost 9 bases, and 11 bases stayed unmatched. CDR3 region: CASSPLGGRALEQFF. The CDR3 nucleotides are TGTGCCAGCAGTCCGTTAGGCGGGAGGGCCCTTGAGCAGTTCTTC.

The V gene is TRBV27, the J gene TRBJ1-2; possible D gene TRBD1, 5 bases. Germline-derived CDR1 and CDR2 are MNHEY and SMNVEV (reference sequence). The V end was cut by 3 bases, the J end by 0 bases, with 11 bases between. CDR3 length: 15 amino acids. CDR3: CASSFGQGANYGYTF. CDR3 bases: TGTGCCAGCAGTTTTGGGCAGGGTGCTAACTATGGCTACACCTTC.

This clone was detected a few times. The chain joins TRBV28 to TRBJ2-7; no definite D call. CDR3 size: 13 residues. Germline CDR1 MDHEN, CDR2 SYDVKM. Trimming removed 10 bases at V and 0 bases at J, with 13 bases between. CDR3 nucleotide sequence: TGTGCCACCTATGGTGCTAACTCCTACGAGCAGTACTTC. Translated, it gives CATYGANSYEQYF.

The chain links TRBV7-3 to TRBJ1-1; 8 bases agree with TRBD1. V dropped 4 bases and J dropped 11; count of bases not matched to a gene: 9. The length of the CDR3 is 13 residues. Germline V gene lookup returns CDR1 SGHTA and CDR2 FQGTGA. CDR3 DNA sequence: TGTGCCAGCAGCTCGCGACAGGGGCGTGTGGCTTTCTTT. It specifies CASSSRQGRVAFF.

This chain connects TRBV6-6 to TRBJ1-6; tentative D call: TRBD1 (6 bases). Germline V gives CDR1 MNHNY, CDR2 SVGAGI (reference sequence). This CDR3 has 15 residues. Deletions cut 6 bases from V and 10 bases from J, with 19 bases between. CDR3 DNA sequence: TGTGCCAGCAGATACGTACAGGGCTCCACGTCACCCCTCCACTTT. Amino acid sequence: CASRYVQGSTSPLHF.

V gene TRBV5-4 combines with J gene TRBJ1-6, with 7 positions matching TRBD1. The CDR3 runs to 13 residues. Germline V gene sequence: CDR1 SGHNT, CDR2 YYREEE (reference sequence). V lost 0 bases and J lost 12; bases outside the gene matches: 3. CDR3 region: CASSLVQGEPLHF. The CDR3 nucleotides read TGTGCCAGCAGCTTGGTCCAGGGGGAACCCCTCCACTTT.

This clone was seen a few times. The rearrangement joins TRBV28 to TRBJ1-2; 8 bases are shared with TRBD1. V lost 4 bases and J lost 4; bases outside the gene matches: 5. This CDR3 region has 14 residues. Germline V gives CDR1 MDHEN, CDR2 SYDVKM. The CDR3 protein is CASSSYRGAYGYTF. The CDR3 DNA reads TGTGCCAGCAGTTCATACAGGGGGGCCTATGGCTACACCTTC.

V is TRBV7-9 and J is TRBJ1-2; unclear D gene. Trimming left V 2 bases short and J 9 bases short, with 19 bases between. Germline-derived CDR1 and CDR2 are SEHNR and FQNEAQ (reference sequence). There are 15 residues in the CDR3. CDR3 coding DNA: TGTGCCAGCAGCTTAAATGGGTTTTGGCGGGCCTGCTACACCTTC. Translation: CASSLNGFWRACYTF.

The chain links TRBV2 to TRBJ2-2, with D possibly being TRBD2 (6 bases). Trimming removed 2 bases at V and 7 bases at J, with 11 bases between. The CDR3 is 14 residues long. Germline values: CDR1 SNHLY, CDR2 FYNNEI. The CDR3 sequence: CASSERLEVGELFF. Here the CDR3 DNA reads TGTGCCAGCAGTGAAAGACTAGAGGTCGGGGAGCTGTTTTTT.

The V gene is TRBV2, the J gene TRBJ2-1, with D possibly matching TRBD2 (6 bases). The CDR3 runs to 15 residues. The V gene lost 3 bases and the J gene lost 9 bases, with 18 bases spanning the gap. Germline CDR1 and CDR2: SNHLY and FYNNEI. CDR3 bases: TGTGCCAGCAGTGACGTCACTGGGGGGAGGTTTGAGCAGTTCTTC. It translates to CASSDVTGGRFEQFF.

The chain links TRBV7-2 to TRBJ1-2; D is perhaps TRBD1 (5 bases). The CDR3 is 14 amino acids. Trimming cost V 5 bases and J 1 base, with 11 bases left between them. The germline V gene has CDR1 SGHTA and CDR2 FQGNSA. The CDR3 coding sequence is TGTGCCAGCAGCAGCGGGGGGAATAACTATGGCTACACCTTC. Translated: CASSSGGNNYGYTF.

Notes on this clone: The same CDR3 is also encoded by other DNA sequences in this sample. This rearrangement joins TRBV28 to TRBJ2-7, with TRBD2 matching 11 bases. V gave up 5 bases and J gave up 0 bases; unmatched junction bases: 0. The CDR3 loop spans 14 amino acids. Germline V gene data show CDR1 as MDHEN and CDR2 as SYDVKM. The CDR3 here is CASSGTSGSYEQYF. CDR3 nucleotide sequence: TGTGCCAGCAGTGGGACTAGCGGCTCCTACGAGCAGTACTTC.

The chain carries TRBV19 and TRBJ2-7; a possible D gene is TRBD1 (5 bases). Germline values: CDR1 LNHDA, CDR2 SQIVND (reference sequence). The CDR3 runs to 13 residues. The V and J ends lost 4 bases and 1 base respectively, with 8 bases between them. This chain's CDR3 is CASSTDRSYEQYF. The CDR3 DNA follows: TGTGCCAGTAGTACCGACAGATCCTACGAGCAGTACTTC.

The chain employs TRBV15 and TRBJ2-1; TRBD2 is a possible D gene (6 bases). The CDR3 length is 16 residues. Trimming shortened V by 1 base and J by 4 bases, and 14 bases separated the two germline ends. Germline values: CDR1 LNHNV, CDR2 YYDKDF (reference sequence). CDR3 region: CATSRGTTAGYNEQFF. CDR3 DNA sequence: TGTGCCACCAGCAGAGGGACTACCGCGGGGTACAATGAGCAGTTCTTC.

The chain carries TRBV4-3 and TRBJ2-7, with TRBD2 as a possible D gene (5 bases). The germline V gene has CDR1 LGHNA and CDR2 YSLEER. This CDR3 has 12 residues. Trimming removed 4 bases from V and 6 bases from J, with 10 bases in between. This chain's CDR3 is CASSRDYVEQYF. DNA of the CDR3: TGCGCCAGCAGCCGTGACTACGTCGAGCAGTACTTC.

The chain couples TRBV25-1 to TRBJ1-1; 7 bases fit TRBD1. Per the germline V gene, CDR1 is MGHDK and CDR2 is SYGVNS. The CDR3 is 15 amino acids. V lost 2 bases to trimming and J lost 5 bases; unmatched junction nucleotides: 8. The CDR3 spells CASSEIPTGTTEAFF. The CDR3 bases are TGTGCCAGCAGTGAAATCCCGACAGGGACGACTGAAGCTTTCTTT.

This chain joins TRBV2 and TRBJ1-1; D is possibly TRBD1 (5 bases). Germline CDR1 reads SNHLY; CDR2 reads FYNNEI. The V and J ends lost 6 bases and 7 bases respectively, with 18 bases between them. This CDR3 is 14 amino acids long. This chain's CDR3 is CASRPLKGGVEAFF. DNA of the CDR3: TGTGCCAGCAGACCTCTGAAGGGAGGGGTTGAAGCTTTCTTT.